These 28 T cell receptor beta chains share one sample of origin, sequenced in a study of T cell responses to AZD1222 COVID-19 vaccine. Only in-frame clones appear in the TCRdb table, and some are missing; sequencing was by immunoSEQ multiplex PCR. The data hold roughly 110,000 clones, with approximately 83% observed a single time. The sample in question was peripheral blood, obtained on day 0 of AZD1222 vaccination. The receptor source for this set is an adult in good health.

This chain joins TRBV27 and TRBJ1-4; D not certain. There are 14 residues in the CDR3. Trimming took off 1 base at V and 5 bases at J, with 8 bases between the two ends. The germline V gene has CDR1 MNHEY and CDR2 SMNVEV (reference sequence). The DNA of the CDR3 is TGTGCCAGCAGTTTATATAGCGACAATGAAAAACTGTTTTTT. Its translation: CASSLYSDNEKLFF.

The chain uses TRBV7-2 and TRBJ1-1; 8 bases are shared with TRBD1. The CDR3 is 15 residues long. The V and J ends lost 4 bases and 1 base, in that order; junction bases with no gene match: 5. CDR1 and CDR2 (germline): SGHTA, FQGNSA. The CDR3 protein is CASSSPDRANTEAFF. The CDR3, as DNA: TGTGCCAGCAGCTCCCCGGACAGGGCGAACACTGAAGCTTTCTTT.

V is TRBV28 and J is TRBJ1-3, with D possibly TRBD1 on 6 matching bases. Germline CDR1 reads MDHEN; CDR2 reads SYDVKM. The CDR3 is made up of 14 amino acids. The V and J ends lost 6 bases and 5 bases respectively, with 14 bases between them. The chain's CDR3 is CASRTGLTRNTIYF. CDR3 DNA: TGTGCCAGCAGGACAGGCCTAACCCGAAACACCATATATTTT.

The V and J genes are TRBV5-1 and TRBJ2-1, with D perhaps given as TRBD1 or TRBD2 (5 bases each). The CDR3 loop spans 13 amino acids. Trimming took off 4 bases at V and 7 bases at J, with 12 bases between the two ends. Germline V CDR1 and CDR2: SGHRS, YFSETQ. In DNA, the CDR3 is TGCGCCAGCAGCCTAGGGACGGGGAATGAGCAGTTCTTC. This sequence encodes CASSLGTGNEQFF.

The gene calls are TRBV10-2 and TRBJ2-7, with 7 nucleotides matching TRBD1. The CDR3 is 13 residues long. CDR1 and CDR2 from the germline V gene are WSHSY and SAAADI. The junction had 6 bases not matched to a gene; V was cut back by 5 bases and J by 5 bases. CDR3 protein: CASSPLDRDEQYF. CDR3 nucleotide sequence: TGCGCCAGCAGTCCCCTAGACAGGGACGAGCAGTACTTC.

This clone has just one count. The DNA of the CDR3 is TGCGCCAGCAGCCCGCTTGGGACTAACTATGGCTACACCTTC. This codes for CASSPLGTNYGYTF. The genes are TRBV4-1 and TRBJ1-2; D remains unclear. The CDR3 covers 14 residues. The germline CDR1 and CDR2 sequences are MGHRA and YSYEKL. With 4 bases removed from V and 0 bases from J, the gap between germline ends came to 9 bases.

The chain joins TRBV7-2 to TRBJ2-4, with a weak D call TRBD1 (5 bases). This CDR3 contains 16 residues. V lost 2 bases to trimming and J lost 5 bases, with 16 bases between them. Germline CDR1 reads SGHTA; CDR2 reads FQGNSA. In nucleotides, the CDR3 is TGTGCCAGCAGCTTAAGAGGAAAGGGGCCCCAAAACATTCAGTACTTC. Amino acids: CASSLRGKGPQNIQYF.

This chain uses TRBV4-3 with TRBJ1-5; D unclear. This CDR3 has 15 amino acids. The V gene lost 0 bases and the J gene lost 6 bases, with 12 bases spanning the gap. Germline V gene sequence: CDR1 LGHNA, CDR2 YSLEER. CDR3 in amino acids: CASSQERRVGQPQHF. The CDR3 DNA is TGCGCCAGCAGCCAAGAACGAAGGGTTGGTCAGCCCCAGCATTTT.

V and J are TRBV5-4 and TRBJ1-1; 11 bases are a match to TRBD1. The CDR3 is 17 residues long. CDR1 SGHNT and CDR2 YYREEE come from the germline V gene (reference sequence). The V segment lost 2 bases and the J segment 4 bases; nucleotides outside the gene matches: 10. The CDR3 sequence: CASSFGQGASGSTEAFF. For the CDR3, the DNA is TGTGCCAGCAGCTTTGGACAGGGGGCTTCTGGAAGCACTGAAGCTTTCTTT.

The genes are TRBV6-5 and TRBJ1-5; D uncertain. The CDR3 spans 13 residues. V was clipped by 6 bases and J by 6 bases, with 12 bases between them. The germline V gene has CDR1 MNHEY and CDR2 SVGAGI. DNA of the CDR3: TGTGCCAGCAGACAACGCGAGGGTCAGCCCCAGCATTTT. Translated: CASRQREGQPQHF.

This clone has a handful of counts. The V call is TRBV19, the J call TRBJ1-5; 7 nucleotides align to TRBD1. Germline assignment: CDR1 LNHDA and CDR2 SQIVND (reference sequence). V was clipped by 7 bases and J by 2 bases; unmatched bases: 8. This CDR3 comprises 15 residues. The CDR3 region has the DNA TGTGCCAGTAAGGAGGGGGCGGGTGGCAATCAGCCCCAGCATTTT. Translating gives CASKEGAGGNQPQHF.

V is TRBV6-4 and J is TRBJ1-1, with no clear D. The CDR3 loop spans 12 amino acids. CDR1 is MRHNA, CDR2 SNTAGT, per germline. V was clipped by 2 bases and J by 11 bases, with 12 bases between them. CDR3 in DNA: TGTGCCAGCAGTGACCGGGCGGGGAACGCTTTCTTT. Its protein is CASSDRAGNAFF.

This clone has only a few counts. The J gene is TRBJ1-6, the V gene TRBV7-9; 7 bases fit TRBD1. The CDR3 length is 17 residues. J gave up 0 bases and V 4 bases, and 6 bases lay outside the gene matches. Looked up from germline, CDR1 is SEHNR and CDR2 is FQNEAQ (reference sequence). The CDR3 DNA reads as TGTGCCAGCAGCTCCAGGGGGGGGAGCTCCTATAATTCACCCCTCCACTTT. It encodes CASSSRGGSSYNSPLHF.

This clone has just a few counts. The chain uses TRBV5-1 and TRBJ1-4; D might be TRBD1 (5 bases). Between the trimmed V and J ends, which lost 7 bases and 5 bases, there was a span of 21 bases. Germline V gene sequence: CDR1 SGHRS, CDR2 YFSETQ. The CDR3 covers 16 residues. Written as DNA, the CDR3 is TGCGCCAGCTTCCAGGGTGATTCCGCCCTGAATGAAAAACTGTTTTTT. Its protein product is CASFQGDSALNEKLFF.

The chain joins TRBV7-9 to TRBJ2-2; unclear D gene. The V gene lost 7 bases and the J gene lost 5 bases, with 8 bases spanning the gap. The germline V gene encodes CDR1 SEHNR and CDR2 FQNEAQ (reference sequence). CDR3 length equals 12 residues. The CDR3 nucleotides are TGTGCCAGCACTCCCGAAACCGGGGAGCTGTTTTTT. It encodes CASTPETGELFF.

As DNA, the CDR3 is TGTGCCAGCAGCTTTCTCAGGGGCCAAGAGACCCAGTACTTC. Its protein product is CASSFLRGQETQYF. V and J are TRBV5-4 and TRBJ2-5, with TRBD1 as a possible D gene (6 bases). The length of the CDR3 is 14 residues. Between the trimmed V and J ends, which lost 2 bases and 1 base, there was a span of 9 bases. From germline, CDR1 is SGHNT and CDR2 YYREEE (reference sequence).

The CDR3 coding sequence is TGTGCCAGCACCGTCTTTGGGGAGGGGGACACTGAAGCTTTCTTT. It is translated as CASTVFGEGDTEAFF. The chain couples TRBV5-6 to TRBJ1-1; the D gene is possibly TRBD1 (6 bases). This CDR3 is built from 15 residues. Germline V gene sequence: CDR1 SGHDT, CDR2 YYEEEE. V was clipped by 6 bases and J by 3 bases, with 18 bases between them.

This clone was observed a single time. This chain connects TRBV3-1 (or the pseudogene TRBV3-2) to TRBJ1-4, with unresolved D. This CDR3 region has 14 residues. V lost 4 bases to trimming and J lost 4 bases, with 10 bases between them. Per the germline V gene, CDR1 is LGHDT and CDR2 is YNNKEL (reference sequence). CDR3 sequence (DNA): TGTGCCAGCAGCCCAATGGTAGTTAATGAAAAACTGTTTTTT. This translates into CASSPMVVNEKLFF.

The rearrangement links TRBV2 to TRBJ2-7; D gene uncertain. This CDR3 spans 15 amino acids. The germline CDR1 and CDR2 sequences are SNHLY and FYNNEI. V dropped 3 bases and J dropped 4 bases, with 16 bases sitting between them. The CDR3: CASSEGHPWVYEQYF. Written as DNA, the CDR3 is TGTGCCAGCAGTGAGGGTCACCCATGGGTTTACGAGCAGTACTTC.

This chain connects TRBV5-1 to TRBJ1-2; 7 positions agree with TRBD1. V shed 0 bases, J shed 4 bases, and the junction held 3 bases outside the gene matches. The CDR3 consists of 14 residues. The germline gives CDR1 SGHRS, CDR2 YFSETQ. The CDR3 DNA follows: TGCGCCAGCAGCTTGGAGACAGGGCTCTATGGCTACACCTTC. Translation gives CASSLETGLYGYTF.

The V gene is TRBV18, the J gene TRBJ2-1; tentatively, D is TRBD1 (6 bases). V shed 3 bases and J shed 0 bases, with 9 bases lying between them. Germline CDR1 and CDR2: KGHSH and LQKENI. CDR3 length: 15 amino acids. In DNA, the CDR3 is TGTGCCAGCTCACCGGGCAGGGGCTCCTACAATGAGCAGTTCTTC. It specifies CASSPGRGSYNEQFF.

V gene TRBV7-9 combines with J gene TRBJ1-4; D is possibly TRBD1 (6 bases). Germline lookup yields CDR1 SEHNR and CDR2 FQNEAQ (reference sequence). V lost 3 bases and J 5 bases, leaving 10 bases between the germline ends. This CDR3 region has 14 residues. CDR3 DNA sequence: TGTGCCAGCAGCTTCGGAACAGGGAATGAAAAACTGTTTTTT. Translating it yields CASSFGTGNEKLFF.

The chain carries TRBV14 and TRBJ2-1, with TRBD1 matching over 9 bases. Germline loops: CDR1 SGHDN, CDR2 FVKESK. The J segment lost 2 bases and the V segment lost 2 bases, leaving 4 bases of the junction unmatched. This CDR3 has 16 amino acids. The CDR3 loop reads CASSQPGQGAYNEQFF. CDR3 nucleotides: TGTGCCAGCAGCCAACCGGGACAGGGCGCCTACAATGAGCAGTTCTTC.

This chain links TRBV6-4 with TRBJ2-1; no firm D call. The V and J ends lost 7 bases and 9 bases respectively, with 16 bases between them. The germline V gene has CDR1 MRHNA and CDR2 SNTAGT. The CDR3 extends over 13 amino acids. In DNA, the CDR3 is TGTGCCAGCACTTACCGACTCACGGGTGAGCAGTTCTTC. It encodes CASTYRLTGEQFF.

The genes are TRBV9 and TRBJ1-2, with D possibly TRBD1 on 5 matching bases. Germline CDR1 reads SGDLS; CDR2 reads YYNGEE. Trimming pared 0 bases from V and 3 bases from J, leaving 9 bases between. The CDR3 is made up of 14 amino acids. CDR3 nucleotides: TGTGCCAGCAGCGTAGTTCCGGGGGACTATGGCTACACCTTC. It specifies CASSVVPGDYGYTF.

This chain links TRBV7-9 with TRBJ2-7; 10 bases align to TRBD2. The CDR3 covers 15 residues. Germline V gene lookup returns CDR1 SEHNR and CDR2 FQNEAQ (reference sequence). After removal of 5 bases from V and 1 base from J, the junction contained 5 bases not matched to a gene. The CDR3 nucleotides are TGTGCCAGCAGCCTACTAGCGGGGCATTCCTACGAGCAGTACTTC. It codes for CASSLLAGHSYEQYF.

This clone was seen once. This sequence joins TRBV25-1 and TRBJ1-4; TRBD1 matches 7 bases. The V and J ends lost 3 bases and 0 bases, in that order; junction bases with no gene match: 4. The CDR3 sequence is 16 residues long. The germline V gene has CDR1 MGHDK and CDR2 SYGVNS. For the CDR3, the DNA is TGTGCCAGCAGTGAGGGACAGATTGCAACTAATGAAAAACTGTTTTTT. The encoded protein is CASSEGQIATNEKLFF.

This chain connects TRBV5-1 to TRBJ1-1; D gene uncertain. Germline V gene lookup returns CDR1 SGHRS and CDR2 YFSETQ. This CDR3 is built from 14 residues. The V end was cut by 4 bases, the J end by 7 bases, with 17 bases between. CDR3 protein: CASSPVPGSVEAFF. CDR3 DNA: TGCGCCAGCAGCCCGGTTCCGGGGAGCGTTGAAGCTTTCTTT.